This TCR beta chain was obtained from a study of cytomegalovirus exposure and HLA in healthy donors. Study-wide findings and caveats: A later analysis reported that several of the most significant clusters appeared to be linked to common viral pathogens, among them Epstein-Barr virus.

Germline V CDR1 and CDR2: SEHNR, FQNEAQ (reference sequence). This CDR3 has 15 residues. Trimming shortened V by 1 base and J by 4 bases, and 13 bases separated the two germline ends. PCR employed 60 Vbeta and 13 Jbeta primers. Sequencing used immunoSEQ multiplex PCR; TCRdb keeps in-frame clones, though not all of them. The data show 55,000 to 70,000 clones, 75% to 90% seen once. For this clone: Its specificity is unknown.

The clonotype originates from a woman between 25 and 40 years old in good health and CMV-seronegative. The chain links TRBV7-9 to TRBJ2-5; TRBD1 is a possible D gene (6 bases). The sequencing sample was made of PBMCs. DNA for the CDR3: TGTGCCAGCAGCTTAGGTGAGACAGGCGCAGAGACCCAGTACTTC. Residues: CASSLGETGAETQYF.